This passage covers 9 T cell receptor beta chains from one sample sequenced in a study of shared clonotypes between healthy human individuals. CD45RO negativity and positive selection for CCR7 defined naive CD8 cells, a population that excluded terminally differentiated effector memory CD45RA+ cells. Generated by immunoSEQ multiplex PCR, the TCRdb table keeps only in-frame clones and is missing some. Here the sample spans around 2,000,000 clones, about 95% being singletons. The sample taken for sequencing was naive CD8+ T cells sorted from blood. The receptor set was obtained from a man younger than 30 in good health.

The rearrangement links TRBV9 to TRBJ2-7; possibly TRBD1 for D (5 bases). CDR3 length: 15 residues. V lost 2 bases and J 1 base, leaving 13 bases between the germline ends. Looked up from germline, CDR1 is SGDLS and CDR2 is YYNGEE. The CDR3 protein is CASSVKSGFSYEQYF. CDR3 DNA: TGTGCCAGCAGCGTCAAATCAGGGTTTTCCTACGAGCAGTACTTC.

The V gene is TRBV9, the J gene TRBJ2-7, with D possibly matching TRBD1 (5 bases). Trimming pared 4 bases from V and 0 bases from J, leaving 11 bases between. This CDR3 has 14 residues. The germline gives CDR1 SGDLS, CDR2 YYNGEE. The CDR3 sequence: CASSNARDSYEQYF. The DNA for the CDR3 is TGTGCCAGCAGCAACGCCAGGGACTCCTACGAGCAGTACTTC. Combining the CDR3 with reference TRBV9 and TRBJ2-7 gives the whole variable domain DSGVTQTPKHLITATGQRVTLRCSPRSGDLSVYWYQQSLDQGLQFLIQYYNGEERAKGNILERFSAQQFPDLHSELNLSSLELGDSALYFCASSNARDSYEQYFGPGTRLTVT.

This chain links TRBV4-1 with TRBJ1-6, with D possibly matching TRBD1 (5 bases). From germline, CDR1 is MGHRA and CDR2 YSYEKL. This CDR3 has 17 residues. With 0 bases removed from V and 7 bases from J, the gap between germline ends came to 16 bases. The CDR3 sequence is CASSQDPPGPRNSPLHF. For the CDR3, the DNA is TGCGCCAGCAGCCAAGACCCCCCGGGACCGAGAAATTCACCCCTCCACTTT.

This clone is a singleton in its sample. The chain is built from TRBV30 and TRBJ2-5; TRBD2 aligns across 8 bases. The CDR3 loop spans 14 amino acids. The V gene's germline CDR1 is GTSNPN and CDR2 SVGIG (reference sequence). The V segment lost 0 bases and the J segment 4 bases; nucleotides outside the gene matches: 4. CDR3 DNA sequence: TGTGCCTGGAGTGTCAGCACTAGCGGAGAGACCCAGTACTTC. Protein: CAWSVSTSGETQYF.

J is TRBJ2-7 and V is TRBV6-1; 10 nucleotides align to TRBD1. The CDR3 is 13 residues long. V dropped 8 bases and J dropped 7; count of bases not matched to a gene: 8. Germline CDR1 and CDR2: MNHNS and SASEGT. The CDR3 DNA sequence: TGTGCCAGCGAGGGACAGGGGAATCAAGAGCAGTACTTC. It encodes CASEGQGNQEQYF.

The rearrangement uses TRBV6-4 and TRBJ2-7, with 9 bases that match TRBD1. After removal of 3 bases from V and 7 bases from J, the junction contained 7 bases not matched to a gene. Germline V gene sequence: CDR1 MRHNA, CDR2 SNTAGT. This CDR3 comprises 14 residues. The CDR3 DNA reads TGTGCCAGCAGTGAAGGGGACAGGGCTTATGAGCAGTACTTC. Translated, it gives CASSEGDRAYEQYF.

The V call is TRBV11-2, the J call TRBJ1-1, with no clear D. Germline CDR1 SGHAT, CDR2 FQNNGV. The V gene lost 8 bases and the J gene lost 0 bases, with 16 bases spanning the gap. CDR3 size: 15 residues. CDR3 protein: CASRGRGAVNTEAFF. The CDR3 DNA reads as TGTGCCAGCCGCGGACGGGGAGCAGTGAACACTGAAGCTTTCTTT.

The chain is built from TRBV18 and TRBJ2-5; 10 positions match TRBD2. CDR1 is KGHSH, CDR2 LQKENI, per germline. With V trimmed by 3 bases and J by 4 bases, 5 bases remained unmatched. The CDR3 spans 15 residues. CDR3 nucleotides: TGTGCCAGCTCACCCCTAGCGGGAGTTTTAGAGACCCAGTACTTC. Residues: CASSPLAGVLETQYF. The full variable domain, in which reference TRBV18 and TRBJ2-5 provide the parts outside the CDR3, is NAGVMQNPRHLVRRRGQEARLRCSPMKGHSHVYWYRQLPEEGLKFMVYLQKENIIDESGMPKERFSAEFPKEGPSILRIQQVVRGDSAAYFCASSPLAGVLETQYFGPGTRLLVL.

The rearrangement links TRBV9 to TRBJ2-1; D is possibly TRBD1 or TRBD2 (5 bases each). This CDR3 region has 14 residues. Trimming shortened V by 3 bases and J by 7 bases, and 14 bases separated the two germline ends. Germline V lookup: CDR1 SGDLS, CDR2 YYNGEE. The CDR3 coding sequence is TGTGCCAGCAGCGCCGGGACCCAGGGAAATGAGCAGTTCTTC. Translation gives CASSAGTQGNEQFF.